The 20 T cell receptor beta chains presented below share a single source sample, sequenced in a study of T cell responses to AZD1222 COVID-19 vaccine. Method: immunoSEQ multiplex PCR; TCRdb's copy keeps in-frame clones and lacks some. The sample lists fewer than 150,000 clones, 70% to 90% seen once, with roughly 3.8% in the top ten. The source material was peripheral blood, sampled 28 days after the second AZD1222 dose. The source of these receptors is an adult who received the AZD1222 COVID-19 vaccine.

The chain is built from TRBV6-5 and TRBJ1-2; D may be TRBD1 (5 bases). CDR3 length: 12 amino acids. V lost 10 bases and J 8 bases, leaving 17 bases between the germline ends. Germline V gene data show CDR1 as MNHEY and CDR2 as SVGAGI. The CDR3 DNA reads as TGTGCCACAAAACGACAGATGTGGGGCTACACCTTC. As protein: CATKRQMWGYTF.

Comments on this clone: This sample includes further DNA sequences coding for the same CDR3. The J gene is TRBJ1-6, the V gene TRBV9; D unresolved. The CDR3 runs to 14 residues. Germline loops: CDR1 SGDLS, CDR2 YYNGEE. V lost 2 bases and J 1 base, leaving 4 bases between the germline ends. This CDR3 reads CASSVGSYNSPLHF. The CDR3 DNA reads TGTGCCAGCAGCGTGGGTTCCTATAATTCACCCCTCCACTTT.

The genes are TRBV29-1 and TRBJ2-1, with D uncertain. Between the trimmed V and J ends, which lost 3 bases and 6 bases, there was a span of 9 bases. CDR3 length: 12 residues. The germline V gene encodes CDR1 SQVTM and CDR2 ANQGSEA. In DNA, the CDR3 is TGCAGCGTTGAGGAGTTATCCAATGAGCAGTTCTTC. This translates into CSVEELSNEQFF.

The V call is TRBV10-3, the J call TRBJ1-2; 9 bases match TRBD1. The J segment lost 7 bases and the V segment lost 4 bases, leaving 7 bases of the junction unmatched. This CDR3 spans 14 amino acids. Germline CDR1 is ENHRY and CDR2 is SYGVKD. CDR3 in DNA: TGTGCCATCAGTGCAACAGGGGGCGCACCTGGCTACACCTTC. Encoded protein: CAISATGGAPGYTF.

The genes are TRBV3-1 (or the pseudogene TRBV3-2) and TRBJ2-5; D not resolved. Trimming shortened V by 1 base and J by 2 bases, and 8 bases separated the two germline ends. CDR1 and CDR2 from the germline V gene are LGHDT and YNNKEL (reference sequence). The length of the CDR3 is 14 residues. CDR3 nucleotide sequence: TGTGCCAGCAGCCAAGGCGGCACACAAGAGACCCAGTACTTC. It translates to CASSQGGTQETQYF.

This chain links TRBV29-1 with TRBJ1-1; D remains unclear. The germline CDR1 and CDR2 sequences are SQVTM and ANQGSEA. This CDR3 region has 12 residues. V lost 3 bases and J 5 bases, leaving 10 bases between the germline ends. As DNA, the CDR3 is TGCAGCGTTGATAGCGGGGAAACTGAAGCTTTCTTT. Protein product: CSVDSGETEAFF.

The chain has TRBV4-1 and TRBJ2-1, with a possible D match to TRBD2 (6 bases). The CDR3 is made up of 15 amino acids. Looked up from germline, CDR1 is MGHRA and CDR2 is YSYEKL. Trimming stripped 4 bases from V and 4 bases from J, with 14 bases between. As DNA, the CDR3 is TGCGCCAGCAGCCCCCACGGGGGACCATACAATGAGCAGTTCTTC. Translated, it gives CASSPHGGPYNEQFF.

The chain employs TRBV7-9 and TRBJ1-2; D might be TRBD1 (5 bases). The V gene's germline CDR1 is SEHNR and CDR2 FQNEAQ (reference sequence). The CDR3 sequence is 14 residues long. Trimming cost V 5 bases and J 6 bases, with 16 bases left between them. CDR3 protein: CASSPGGLQDGYTF. The CDR3, as DNA: TGTGCCAGCAGCCCTGGGGGACTTCAGGATGGCTACACCTTC.

The rearrangement joins TRBV29-1 to TRBJ2-1, with 9 bases identical to TRBD2. Per the germline V gene, CDR1 is SQVTM and CDR2 is ANQGSEA. Trimming took 4 bases from V and 7 from J; bases not matched to a gene: 2. The CDR3 spans 12 residues. CDR3 DNA: TGCAGCGTTGGCGGGGGGGGAAATGAGCAGTTCTTC. Its protein is CSVGGGGNEQFF.

This clone was found once. This chain joins TRBV7-9 and TRBJ1-2; 7 positions match TRBD1. J gave up 3 bases and V 3 bases, and 4 bases lay outside the gene matches. The CDR3 is made up of 14 amino acids. Germline lookup yields CDR1 SEHNR and CDR2 FQNEAQ (reference sequence). The DNA for the CDR3 is TGTGCCAGCAGCTTTTTCGGACAGGACTATGGCTACACCTTC. Translating gives CASSFFGQDYGYTF.

The gene calls are TRBV18 and TRBJ1-1, with 9 nucleotides matching TRBD1. The germline V gene encodes CDR1 KGHSH and CDR2 LQKENI. The CDR3 length is 14 residues. Losses at the gene ends were 6 bases for V and 0 bases for J; bases not matched to a gene: 2. In nucleotides, the CDR3 is TGTGCCAGCTCGAGGGACAGGGTGAACACTGAAGCTTTCTTT. This codes for CASSRDRVNTEAFF.

The V gene is TRBV20-1, the J gene TRBJ1-4; tentatively, D is TRBD1 (6 bases). The V gene's germline CDR1 is DFQATT and CDR2 SNEGSKA (reference sequence). V dropped 6 bases and J dropped 0 bases, with 14 bases sitting between them. This CDR3 has 15 amino acids. The CDR3 nucleotides are TGCAGTGCCAGTAGGGGGTCGGCAACTAATGAAAAACTGTTTTTT. Translating it yields CSASRGSATNEKLFF.

The chain couples TRBV5-1 to TRBJ2-2; 8 bases fit TRBD2. The germline V gene encodes CDR1 SGHRS and CDR2 YFSETQ. The CDR3 runs 17 residues. Unmatched junction bases numbered 8, after V lost 0 bases and J lost 4 bases. The CDR3 sequence: CASSLALGRGSTGELFF. The CDR3, as DNA: TGCGCCAGCAGCTTGGCCCTCGGGAGGGGGAGCACCGGGGAGCTGTTTTTT.

The J gene is TRBJ2-1, the V gene TRBV19; 10 nucleotides match TRBD2. The CDR3 length is 15 residues. CDR1 is LNHDA and CDR2 is SQIVND in the germline V gene (reference sequence). The V gene end was trimmed by 7 bases and the J gene end by 6 bases; junction bases not matched to a gene: 9. DNA of the CDR3: TGTGCCAGTACCACCGGACTAGCGGTAATCAATGAGCAGTTCTTC. Its protein is CASTTGLAVINEQFF.

This chain's CDR3 is CASGLAPQGRGETQYF. The CDR3 DNA sequence: TGTGCTAGTGGTTTGGCACCACAGGGCAGGGGAGAGACCCAGTACTTC. The chain carries TRBV12-5 and TRBJ2-5; tentative D call: TRBD1 (6 bases). Trimming shortened V by 1 base and J by 4 bases, and 16 bases separated the two germline ends. The CDR3 is 16 residues long. The germline CDR1 and CDR2 sequences are LGHNT and FRNRAP.

This chain uses TRBV11-2 with TRBJ2-2; a possible D gene is TRBD1 (6 bases). Germline V gene sequence: CDR1 SGHAT, CDR2 FQNNGV. Trimming cost V 6 bases and J 4 bases, with 15 bases left between them. The CDR3 runs to 15 residues. The CDR3 loop is CASSRLKGGTGELFF. CDR3 sequence (DNA): TGTGCCAGCAGTCGCCTAAAAGGGGGCACCGGGGAGCTGTTTTTT.

CDR3 nucleotide sequence: TGCGCCAGCTCCTCTACAGGGGGTCAAACTAATGAAAAACTGTTTTTT. Its translation is CASSSTGGQTNEKLFF. The J gene is TRBJ1-4, the V gene TRBV5-1; 8 positions match TRBD1. Germline lookup yields CDR1 SGHRS and CDR2 YFSETQ. Germline trimming cut 7 bases from V and 1 base from J; bases unmatched to any gene: 9. The CDR3 has 16 residues.

The J gene is TRBJ1-5, the V gene TRBV2, with no clear D. The CDR3 runs to 15 residues. Germline V gives CDR1 SNHLY, CDR2 FYNNEI. V was pared by 4 bases and J by 0 bases, with 10 bases between. Here the CDR3 DNA reads TGTGCCAGCAGTGTTGGCAGTAATAGCAATCAGCCCCAGCATTTT. It is translated as CASSVGSNSNQPQHF.

The J gene is TRBJ1-5, the V gene TRBV15; tentative D call: TRBD1 (6 bases). Trimming left V 5 bases short and J 3 bases short, with 17 bases between. Germline V gene sequence: CDR1 LNHNV, CDR2 YYDKDF (reference sequence). The CDR3 covers 16 residues. The CDR3 DNA follows: TGTGCCACCAGCCCAGAGGGGGGCTGGGACAATCAGCCCCAGCATTTT. Protein product: CATSPEGGWDNQPQHF.

J is TRBJ1-2 and V is TRBV5-6; no firm D call. With 1 base removed from V and 8 bases from J, the gap between germline ends came to 15 bases. The germline V gene encodes CDR1 SGHDT and CDR2 YYEEEE. This CDR3 has 14 residues. The CDR3 sequence is CASSLPPEAGGYTF. CDR3 nucleotides: TGTGCCAGCAGCTTGCCCCCGGAGGCGGGGGGCTACACCTTC.